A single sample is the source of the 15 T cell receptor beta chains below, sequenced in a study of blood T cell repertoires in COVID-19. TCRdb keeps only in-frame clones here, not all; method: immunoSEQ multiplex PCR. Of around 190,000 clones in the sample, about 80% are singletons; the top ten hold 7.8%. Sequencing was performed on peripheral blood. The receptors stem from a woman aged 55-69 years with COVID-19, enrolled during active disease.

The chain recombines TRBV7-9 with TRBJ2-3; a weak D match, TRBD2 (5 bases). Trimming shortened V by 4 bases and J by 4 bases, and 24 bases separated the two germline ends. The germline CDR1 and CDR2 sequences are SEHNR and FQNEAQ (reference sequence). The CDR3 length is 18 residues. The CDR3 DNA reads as TGTGCCAGCAGCTCAGGAGACGTGGACTCCCCGGCGGCAGATACGCAGTATTTT. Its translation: CASSSGDVDSPAADTQYF. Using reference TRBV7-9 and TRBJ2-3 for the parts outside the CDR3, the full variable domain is DTGVSQNPRHKITKRGQNVTFRCDPISEHNRLYWYRQTLGQGPEFLTYFQNEAQLEKSRLLSDRFSAERPKGSFSTLEIQRTEQGDSAMYLCASSSGDVDSPAADTQYFGPGTRLTVL.

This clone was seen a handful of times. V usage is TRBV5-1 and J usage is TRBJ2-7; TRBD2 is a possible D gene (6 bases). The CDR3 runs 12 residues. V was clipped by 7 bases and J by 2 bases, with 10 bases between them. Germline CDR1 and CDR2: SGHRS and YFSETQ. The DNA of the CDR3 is TGCGCCAGCCCGGGACTCCCCTACGAGCAGTACGTC. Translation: CASPGLPYEQYV.

The CDR3 reads CASSLSGGAYNEQFF. CDR3 coding DNA: TGTGCCAGCAGCTTAAGCGGGGGGGCATACAATGAGCAGTTCTTC. The chain links TRBV4-2 to TRBJ2-1; 10 nucleotides match TRBD2. V dropped 5 bases and J dropped 4; count of bases not matched to a gene: 5. Germline loops: CDR1 LGHNA, CDR2 YNFKEQ. The CDR3 runs 15 residues.

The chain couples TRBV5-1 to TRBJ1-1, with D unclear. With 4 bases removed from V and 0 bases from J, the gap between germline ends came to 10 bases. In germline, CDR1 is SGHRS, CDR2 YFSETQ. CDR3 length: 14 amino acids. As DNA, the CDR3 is TGCGCCAGCAGCGGTCTCGACATGAACACTGAAGCTTTCTTT. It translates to CASSGLDMNTEAFF.

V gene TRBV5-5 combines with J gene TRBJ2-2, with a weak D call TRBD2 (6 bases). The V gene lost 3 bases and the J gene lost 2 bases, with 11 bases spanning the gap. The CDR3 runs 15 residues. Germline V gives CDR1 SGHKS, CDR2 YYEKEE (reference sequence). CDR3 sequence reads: CASSWGVYNTGELFF. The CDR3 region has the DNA TGTGCCAGCAGCTGGGGGGTATATAACACCGGGGAGCTGTTTTTT.

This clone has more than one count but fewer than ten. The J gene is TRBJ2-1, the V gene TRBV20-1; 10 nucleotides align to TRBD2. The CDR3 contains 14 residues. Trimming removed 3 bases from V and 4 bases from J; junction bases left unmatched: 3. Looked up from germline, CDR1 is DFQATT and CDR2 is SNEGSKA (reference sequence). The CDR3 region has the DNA TGCAGTGCTAGTCAGCGGGAGGGGTACAATGAGCAGTTCTTC. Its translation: CSASQREGYNEQFF.

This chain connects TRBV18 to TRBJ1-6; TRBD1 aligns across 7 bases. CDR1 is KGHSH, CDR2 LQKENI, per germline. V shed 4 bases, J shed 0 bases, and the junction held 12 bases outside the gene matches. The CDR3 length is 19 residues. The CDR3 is CASSRQGTDFSSYNSPLHF. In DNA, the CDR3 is TGTGCCAGCTCACGACAAGGGACAGACTTCAGCTCCTATAATTCACCCCTCCACTTT.

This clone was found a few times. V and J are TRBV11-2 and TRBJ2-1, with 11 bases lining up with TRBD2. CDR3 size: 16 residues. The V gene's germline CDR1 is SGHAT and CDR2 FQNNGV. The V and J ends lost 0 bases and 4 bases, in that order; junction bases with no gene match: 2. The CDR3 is CASSLEVAGGYNEQFF. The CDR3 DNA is TGTGCCAGCAGCTTAGAGGTAGCGGGGGGGTACAATGAGCAGTTCTTC.

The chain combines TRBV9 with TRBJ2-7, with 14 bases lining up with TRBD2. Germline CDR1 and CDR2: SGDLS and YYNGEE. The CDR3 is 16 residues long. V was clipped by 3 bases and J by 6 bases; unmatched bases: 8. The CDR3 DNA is TGTGCCAGCAGCGGCGATAGGGGACTAGCGGGAGCCGAGCAGTACTTC. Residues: CASSGDRGLAGAEQYF.

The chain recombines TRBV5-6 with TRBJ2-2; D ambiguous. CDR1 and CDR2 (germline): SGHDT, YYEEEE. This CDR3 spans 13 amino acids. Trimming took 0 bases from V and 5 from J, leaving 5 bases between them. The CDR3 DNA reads TGTGCCAGCAGCTTGGGGAGAACCGGGGAGCTGTTTTTT. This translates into CASSLGRTGELFF.

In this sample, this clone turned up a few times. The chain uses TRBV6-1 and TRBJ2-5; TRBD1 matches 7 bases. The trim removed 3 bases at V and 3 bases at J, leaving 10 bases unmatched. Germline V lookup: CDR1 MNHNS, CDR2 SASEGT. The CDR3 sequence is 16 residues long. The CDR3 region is CASSDPGTEPKETQYF. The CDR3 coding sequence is TGTGCCAGCAGTGACCCGGGGACAGAGCCTAAAGAGACCCAGTACTTC.

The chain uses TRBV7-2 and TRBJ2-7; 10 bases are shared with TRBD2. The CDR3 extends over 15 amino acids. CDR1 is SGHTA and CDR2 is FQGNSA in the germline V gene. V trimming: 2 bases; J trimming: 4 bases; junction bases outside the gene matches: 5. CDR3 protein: CASSLQAGGPYEQYF. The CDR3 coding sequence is TGTGCCAGCAGCTTACAAGCGGGAGGGCCGTACGAGCAGTACTTC.

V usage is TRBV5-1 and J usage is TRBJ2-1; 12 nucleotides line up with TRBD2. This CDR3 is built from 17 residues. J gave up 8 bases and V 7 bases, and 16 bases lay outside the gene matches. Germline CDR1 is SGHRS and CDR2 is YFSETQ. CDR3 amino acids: CASARAPSGRAGDEQFF. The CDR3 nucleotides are TGCGCCAGCGCCCGCGCCCCTAGCGGGAGGGCCGGGGATGAGCAGTTCTTC.

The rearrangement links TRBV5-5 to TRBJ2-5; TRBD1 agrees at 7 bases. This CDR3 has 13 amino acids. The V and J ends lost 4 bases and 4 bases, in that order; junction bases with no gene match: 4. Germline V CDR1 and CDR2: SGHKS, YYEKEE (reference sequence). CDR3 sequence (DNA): TGTGCCAGCAGCCAAACAGGGGCAGAGACCCAGTACTTC. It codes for CASSQTGAETQYF. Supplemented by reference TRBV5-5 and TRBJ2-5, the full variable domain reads DAGVTQSPTHLIKTRGQQVTLRCSPISGHKSVSWYQQVLGQGPQFIFQYYEKEERGRGNFPDRFSARQFPNYSSELNVNALLLGDSALYLCASSQTGAETQYFGPGTRLLVL.

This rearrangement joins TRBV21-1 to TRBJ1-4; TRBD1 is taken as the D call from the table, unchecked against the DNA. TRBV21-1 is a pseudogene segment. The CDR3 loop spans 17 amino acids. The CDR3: CASSKAAGLATNEKLFF. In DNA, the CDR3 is TGTGCCAGCAGCAAAGCAGCAGGGCTTGCAACTAATGAAAAACTGTTTTTT.